The T cell receptor (beta chain) described here comes from a study of blood T cell repertoires in COVID-19. On the study more broadly: The United States, Italy and Spain supplied acute and convalescent COVID-19 samples.

Sequenced by immunoSEQ multiplex PCR; TCRdb stores in-frame clones only, minus some. The sample consists of 200,000 to 300,000 clones, approximately 85% of them appearing once. The germline V gene encodes CDR1 SGHRS and CDR2 YFSETQ. The CDR3 totals 16 residues. With V trimmed by 0 bases and J by 6 bases, 2 bases remained unmatched. The material sequenced was peripheral blood. This TCR was recovered from a human donor in a cohort sampled during active COVID-19. This chain joins TRBV5-1 and TRBJ2-2; 13 bases line up with TRBD2. CDR3 in DNA: TGCGCCAGCAGCTTGGCCGGGACTAGCGGGGCCGGGGAGCTGTTTTTT. Encoded protein: CASSLAGTSGAGELFF.